Sequencing of this T cell receptor (beta chain) was carried out in a study of monozygotic twins with inflammatory bowel disease. Study results and caveats: Other individuals had fewer clonotypes in common with IBD patients than with healthy twins, especially with disease activity. Discordant twins showed the same repertoire similarity as concordant twins, possibly from limited power.

Notes on this clonotype: Its specificity is not known.

Per the germline V gene, CDR1 is SGDLS and CDR2 is YYNGEE. This CDR3 comprises 15 residues. Each CDR3 protein gets one entry in TCRdb, which reprocessed the 5' RACE reads and gives no DNA. In total, the table holds about 160,000 distinct CDR3 sequences. This receptor was obtained from a human donor with ulcerative colitis or Crohn's disease, or a healthy co-twin of an affected twin (not recorded which). The chain is built from TRBV9 and TRBJ1-1; TCRdb's D call, TRBD1, is unchecked because there is no DNA. The source material was blood. The CDR3 protein is CASSIFDSMNTEAFF.